These 17 T cell receptor beta chains came from one sample sequenced in a study of regulatory T cells in long-lasting Graves disease. Building the TCR beta libraries relied on iRepertoire HTBI primers, and CDR3 regions underwent Arm-PCR. TCRdb redid the calling of the multiplex PCR reads with MiXCR, one entry per CDR3 protein. The table lists 420,000 or so distinct CDR3 sequences, around 15% of them singletons, with 23% in the top ten. The sample's time point: newly diagnosed GD, antithyroid drugs for less than 3 months. Isolated PBMC RNA provided the starting material for the TCR library. The data also belong to a second study, concerning T cells in Graves' hyperthyroidism and ophthalmopathy.

Sequencing used peripheral blood mononuclear cells (PBMCs), obtained at new diagnosis, from a patient treated with antithyroid drugs. These receptors came from a woman between 18 and 29 years old with Graves disease.

The chain joins TRBV29-1 to TRBJ1-1; 8 bases align to TRBD1. The germline V gene has CDR1 SQVTM and CDR2 ANQGSEA. J was trimmed by 8 bases and V by 5 bases; bases with no gene match: 7. The CDR3 loop spans 12 amino acids. The DNA for the CDR3 is TGCAGCGTTATGACAGGGGAGGCCGAAGCTTTCTTT. Its translation: CSVMTGEAEAFF.

This clonotype showed up many times. The chain recombines TRBV27 with TRBJ2-7; 8 bases align to TRBD2. V gave up 6 bases and J gave up 3 bases; unmatched junction bases: 7. The CDR3 runs 14 residues. CDR1 is MNHEY and CDR2 is SMNVEV in the germline V gene (reference sequence). Written as DNA, the CDR3 is TGTGCCAGCAGGATTAGCGGGGCCTACTACGAGCAGTACTTC. Its translation: CASRISGAYYEQYF.

This clonotype appeared many times. The chain is built from TRBV5-1 and TRBJ2-4, with D unclear. The tail of the sequence fits TRBJ2-5 better, so the J call may be wrong. In germline, CDR1 is SGHRS, CDR2 YFSETQ. The CDR3 extends over 13 amino acids. The CDR3 protein is CASSLAGLETQYF. As DNA, the CDR3 is TGCGCCAGCAGCTTGGCCGGGCTGGAGACCCAGTACTTC.

This clonotype was detected many times. The chain couples TRBV28 to TRBJ2-5; TRBD1 aligns across 10 bases. Trimming removed 9 bases from V and 2 bases from J; junction bases left unmatched: 15. CDR3 size: 17 residues. Germline values: CDR1 MDHEN, CDR2 SYDVKM. CDR3 bases: TGTGCCAGTTACCGGGACAGGGGACCAGGCTTACAAGAGACCCAGTACTTC. Its translation: CASYRDRGPGLQETQYF.

This clonotype showed up many times. The chain carries TRBV2 and TRBJ2-7, with 8 bases fitting TRBD2. Per the germline V gene, CDR1 is SNHLY and CDR2 is FYNNEI. The CDR3 sequence is 13 residues long. J was trimmed by 2 bases and V by 5 bases; bases with no gene match: 2. This CDR3 is CASSSGSPYEQYF. In nucleotides, the CDR3 is TGTGCCAGCAGTAGCGGGAGCCCCTACGAGCAGTACTTC.

This clonotype was detected a few times. V is TRBV5-6 and J is TRBJ1-2; 7 bases agree with TRBD1. V dropped 1 base and J dropped 5; count of bases not matched to a gene: 5. The CDR3 is 14 residues long. Germline V gene sequence: CDR1 SGHDT, CDR2 YYEEEE. The CDR3 DNA follows: TGTGCCAGCAGCTTGAGGGGGCTTGAATATGGCTACACCTTC. It translates to CASSLRGLEYGYTF.

This clonotype was seen repeatedly, ten times or more. J is TRBJ2-7 and V is TRBV7-9; 11 bases map to TRBD2. CDR3 size: 17 residues. Trimming took 5 bases from V and 3 from J; bases not matched to a gene: 12. Germline CDR1 SEHNR, CDR2 FQNEAQ (reference sequence). CDR3 loop: CASSPPAGTSGYYEQYF. CDR3 DNA sequence: TGTGCCAGCAGCCCCCCCGCCGGGACTAGCGGCTACTACGAGCAGTACTTC.

Turning to this clonotype: Given a much more abundant clone one base away, this may be a read error. The CDR3 nucleotides read TGTGCCTGGACCCCCGGGCCATTTTATATCAATCAGCCCCAGCATTTT. This sequence encodes CAWTPGPFYINQPQHF. The genes are TRBV30 and TRBJ1-5; unclear D gene. The CDR3 runs 16 residues. From germline, CDR1 is GTSNPN and CDR2 SVGIG (reference sequence). Trimming pared 4 bases from V and 3 bases from J, leaving 19 bases between.

In this sample, this clonotype turned up many times. V usage is TRBV11-2 and J usage is TRBJ2-3; 7 bases match TRBD2. CDR1 is SGHAT, CDR2 FQNNGV, per germline. V was pared by 0 bases and J by 6 bases, with 12 bases of the junction left unmatched. The CDR3 runs 17 residues. For the CDR3, the DNA is TGTGCCAGCAGCTTAGAAATTCAGGCTAGCGGATTGGATACGCAGTATTTT. Its translation: CASSLEIQASGLDTQYF.

This clonotype was seen more than once but under ten times. The V call is TRBV6-1, the J call TRBJ1-2; the match to TRBD1 covers 7 bases. J gave up 4 bases and V 11 bases, and 13 bases lay outside the gene matches. The CDR3 runs to 14 residues. Germline-derived CDR1 and CDR2 are MNHNS and SASEGT. CDR3 loop: CAARDSRRPYGYTF. CDR3 coding DNA: TGTGCCGCTAGGGACAGCCGTCGTCCCTATGGCTACACCTTC.

This sequence joins TRBV5-1 and TRBJ2-7; a possible D gene is TRBD1 (6 bases). This CDR3 has 15 residues. Per germline, CDR1 SGHRS and CDR2 YFSETQ. Trimming pared 2 bases from V and 4 bases from J, leaving 16 bases between. The chain's CDR3 is CASSLVPDRMYEQYF. The CDR3 bases are TGCGCCAGCAGCTTAGTACCCGACAGGATGTACGAGCAGTACTTC.

This clonotype has at least ten counts. This chain links TRBV6-1 with TRBJ1-1; TRBD1 is a possible D gene (5 bases). The CDR3 sequence is 14 residues long. Germline assignment: CDR1 MNHNS and CDR2 SASEGT. The V gene lost 7 bases and the J gene lost 3 bases, with 15 bases spanning the gap. CDR3 bases: TGTGCCAGCACCAGGGAAATCGAGTACACTGAAGCTTTCTTT. Protein product: CASTREIEYTEAFF.

This clonotype was seen only a few times. At one of its ends the junction is not consistent with the germline gene, which may arise from a read error. The CDR3 bases are TGTGCCAGCAGCCGGATGAGCTCCTACAATGAGCAGTCCTTC. Its translation: CASSRMSSYNEQSF. V is TRBV2 and J is TRBJ2-1; D uncertain. CDR3 length: 14 amino acids. Per germline, CDR1 SNHLY and CDR2 FYNNEI.

This clonotype was counted ten times or more. This rearrangement joins TRBV28 to TRBJ1-1; D gene uncertain. Germline-derived CDR1 and CDR2 are MDHEN and SYDVKM. The CDR3 covers 12 residues. V lost 10 bases, J lost 8 bases, and 17 bases lay in between. CDR3 nucleotide sequence: TGTGCCATCTCGGGAAGGAACTTCGAAGCTTTCTTT. As protein: CAISGRNFEAFF.

This clonotype showed up just a few times. The CDR3 sequence: CAIAGQGSNQPQHF. The CDR3 DNA reads TGTGCCATCGCCGGACAGGGGAGCAATCAGCCCCAGCATTTT. The chain joins TRBV10-3 to TRBJ1-5; TRBD1 matches at 9 bases. The CDR3 loop spans 14 amino acids. Germline-derived CDR1 and CDR2 are ENHRY and SYGVKD. J gave up 1 base and V 8 bases, and 3 bases lay outside the gene matches.

The CDR3 DNA sequence: TGTGCCAGCAGCCCAGGGACGGAAGGGACTGAAGCTTTCTTT. This sequence encodes CASSPGTEGTEAFF. The chain uses TRBV11-3 and TRBJ1-1; tentative D call: TRBD1 (5 bases). Trimming removed 5 bases from V and 5 bases from J, with 15 bases in between. Germline CDR1 is SGHNT and CDR2 is YENEEA. The CDR3 has 14 amino acids. Complete variable domain (other parts from reference TRBV11-3 and TRBJ1-1): EAGVVQSPRYKIIEKKQPVAFWCNPISGHNTLYWYLQNLGQGPELLIRYENEEAVDDSQLPKDRFSAERLKGVDSTLKIQPAELGDSAVYLCASSPGTEGTEAFFGQGTRLTVV.

This clonotype was seen at least ten times. V and J are TRBV20-1 and TRBJ2-5, with D perhaps TRBD2 (5 bases). Trimming pared 0 bases from V and 5 bases from J, leaving 19 bases between. Germline V gene sequence: CDR1 DFQATT, CDR2 SNEGSKA (reference sequence). This CDR3 has 16 residues. CDR3: CSARDLYGSTSETQYF. DNA for the CDR3: TGCAGTGCTAGAGATCTTTATGGGAGTACATCGGAGACCCAGTACTTC.